This TCR beta chain was profiled in a study of cytomegalovirus exposure and HLA in healthy donors. The CDR3 has 15 amino acids. Germline CDR1 and CDR2: MNHEY and SVGAGI. Trimming took off 4 bases at V and 7 bases at J, with 17 bases between the two ends. PCR employed 60 Vbeta and 13 Jbeta primers. Here immunoSEQ multiplex PCR was the method, and the copy in TCRdb shows in-frame clones only, minus some. The repertoire has more than 150,000 clones, approximately 84% of them found once; the top ten carry 3% to 4%. With regard to this clone: At the DNA level, this CDR3 is encoded by other sequences in the same sample as well.

The sample consisted of PBMCs. The sequence was collected from a man in his forties or fifties in good health and CMV-seronegative. The chain carries TRBV6-5 and TRBJ2-1; tentative D call: TRBD1 (7 bases). For the CDR3, the DNA is TGTGCCAGCAGTTCCGCGGACAGGACTAAGAATGAGCAGTTCTTC. As protein: CASSSADRTKNEQFF.